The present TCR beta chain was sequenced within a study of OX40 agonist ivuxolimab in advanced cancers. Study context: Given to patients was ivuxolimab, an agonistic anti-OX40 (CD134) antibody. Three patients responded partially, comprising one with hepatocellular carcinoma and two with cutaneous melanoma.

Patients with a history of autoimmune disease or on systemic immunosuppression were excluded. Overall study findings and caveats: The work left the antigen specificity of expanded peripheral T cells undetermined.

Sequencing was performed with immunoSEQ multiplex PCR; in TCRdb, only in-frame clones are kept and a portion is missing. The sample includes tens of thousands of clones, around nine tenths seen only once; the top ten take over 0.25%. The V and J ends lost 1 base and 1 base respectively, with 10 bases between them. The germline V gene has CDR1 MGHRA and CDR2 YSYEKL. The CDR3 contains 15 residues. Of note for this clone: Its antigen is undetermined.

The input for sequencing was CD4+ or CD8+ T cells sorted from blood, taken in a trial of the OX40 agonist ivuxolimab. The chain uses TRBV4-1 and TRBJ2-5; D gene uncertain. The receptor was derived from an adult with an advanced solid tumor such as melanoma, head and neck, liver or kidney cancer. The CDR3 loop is CASSQAGITQETQYF. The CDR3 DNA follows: TGCGCCAGCAGCCAAGCTGGGATCACCCAAGAGACCCAGTACTTC.